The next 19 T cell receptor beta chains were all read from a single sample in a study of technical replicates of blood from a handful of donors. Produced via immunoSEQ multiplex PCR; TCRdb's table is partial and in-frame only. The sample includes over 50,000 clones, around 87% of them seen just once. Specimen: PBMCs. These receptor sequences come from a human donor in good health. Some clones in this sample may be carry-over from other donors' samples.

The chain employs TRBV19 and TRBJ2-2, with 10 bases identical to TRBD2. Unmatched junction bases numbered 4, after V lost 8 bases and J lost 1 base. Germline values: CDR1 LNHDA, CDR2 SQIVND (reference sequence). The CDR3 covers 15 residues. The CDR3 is CASSPSGGNTGELFF. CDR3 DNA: TGTGCCAGTTCCCCTAGCGGGGGGAACACCGGGGAGCTGTTTTTT. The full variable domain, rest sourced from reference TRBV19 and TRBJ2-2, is DGGITQSPKYLFRKEGQNVTLSCEQNLNHDAMYWYRQDPGQGLRLIYYSQIVNDFQKGDIAEGYSVSREKKESFPLTVTSAQKNPTAFYLCASSPSGGNTGELFFGEGSRLTVL.

The CDR3 protein is CASSVGVGGSATSYEQYF. The DNA for the CDR3 is TGTGCCAGCAGCGTCGGGGTTGGGGGGTCCGCCACTTCCTACGAGCAGTACTTC. V usage is TRBV9 and J usage is TRBJ2-7; maybe TRBD2 (6 bases). Germline CDR1 reads SGDLS; CDR2 reads YYNGEE. V was shortened by 2 bases and J by 1 base, with 22 bases between the two germline ends. The CDR3 covers 18 residues.

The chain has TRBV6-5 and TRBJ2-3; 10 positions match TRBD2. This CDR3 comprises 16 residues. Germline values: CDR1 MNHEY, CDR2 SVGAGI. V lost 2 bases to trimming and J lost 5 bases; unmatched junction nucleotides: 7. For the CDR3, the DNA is TGTGCCAGCAGTTACGGTTTAGCGGGAGGAGGAGATACGCAGTATTTT. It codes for CASSYGLAGGGDTQYF.

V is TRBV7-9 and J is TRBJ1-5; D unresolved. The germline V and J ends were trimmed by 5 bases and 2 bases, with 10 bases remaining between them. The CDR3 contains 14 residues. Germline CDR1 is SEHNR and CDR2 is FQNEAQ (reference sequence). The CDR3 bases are TGTGCCAGCAGCCCTAGCGGGGGCAATCAGCCCCAGCATTTT. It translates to CASSPSGGNQPQHF.

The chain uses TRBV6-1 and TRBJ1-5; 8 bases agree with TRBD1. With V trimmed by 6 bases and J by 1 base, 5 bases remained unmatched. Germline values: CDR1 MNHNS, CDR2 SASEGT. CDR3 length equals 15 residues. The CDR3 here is CASSEQGGSNQPQHF. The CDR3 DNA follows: TGTGCCAGCAGCGAACAGGGGGGCAGCAATCAGCCCCAGCATTTT.

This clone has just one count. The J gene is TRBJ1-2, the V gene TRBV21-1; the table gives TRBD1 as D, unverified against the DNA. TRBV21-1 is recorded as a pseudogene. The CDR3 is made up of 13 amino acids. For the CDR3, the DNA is TGTGCCAGCAGAAGGGACAGCCGAGGGGGCTACACCTTC. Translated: CASRRDSRGGYTF.

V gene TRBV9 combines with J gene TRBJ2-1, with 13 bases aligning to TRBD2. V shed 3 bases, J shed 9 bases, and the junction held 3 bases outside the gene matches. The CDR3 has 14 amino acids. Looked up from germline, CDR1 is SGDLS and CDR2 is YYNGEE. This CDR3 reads CASSAGLAGVEQFF. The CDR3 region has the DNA TGTGCCAGCAGCGCAGGACTAGCGGGAGTTGAGCAGTTCTTC.

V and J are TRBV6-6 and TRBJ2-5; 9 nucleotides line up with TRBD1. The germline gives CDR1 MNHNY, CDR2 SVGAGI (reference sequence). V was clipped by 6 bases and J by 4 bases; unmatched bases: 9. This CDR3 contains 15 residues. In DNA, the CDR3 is TGTGCCAGCAGCGACAGGGGGGGGGTAATAGAGACCCAGTACTTC. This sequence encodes CASSDRGGVIETQYF.

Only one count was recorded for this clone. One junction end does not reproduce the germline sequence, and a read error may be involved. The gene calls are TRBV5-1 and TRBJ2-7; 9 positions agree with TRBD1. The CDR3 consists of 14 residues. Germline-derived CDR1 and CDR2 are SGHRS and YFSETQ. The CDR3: CASTLTGGSYEQYF. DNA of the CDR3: TGCGCCAGCACCTTGACAGGGGGATCCTACGAGCAGTACTTC.

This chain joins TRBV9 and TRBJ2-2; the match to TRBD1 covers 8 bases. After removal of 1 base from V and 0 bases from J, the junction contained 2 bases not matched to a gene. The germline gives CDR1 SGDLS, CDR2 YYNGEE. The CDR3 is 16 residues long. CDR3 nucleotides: TGTGCCAGCAGCGTACAGGGGGCTCCGAACACCGGGGAGCTGTTTTTT. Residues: CASSVQGAPNTGELFF. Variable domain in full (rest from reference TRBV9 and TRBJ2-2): DSGVTQTPKHLITATGQRVTLRCSPRSGDLSVYWYQQSLDQGLQFLIQYYNGEERAKGNILERFSAQQFPDLHSELNLSSLELGDSALYFCASSVQGAPNTGELFFGEGSRLTVL.

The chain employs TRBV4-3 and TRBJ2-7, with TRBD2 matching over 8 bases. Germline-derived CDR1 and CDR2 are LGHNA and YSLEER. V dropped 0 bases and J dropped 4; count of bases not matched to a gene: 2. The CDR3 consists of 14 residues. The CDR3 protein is CASSQDSGTYEQYF. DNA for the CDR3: TGCGCCAGCAGCCAAGATAGCGGGACTTACGAGCAGTACTTC.

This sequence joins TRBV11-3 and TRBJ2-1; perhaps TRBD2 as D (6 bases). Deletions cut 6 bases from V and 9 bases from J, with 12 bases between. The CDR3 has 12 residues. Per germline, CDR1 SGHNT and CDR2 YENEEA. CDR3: CASSSVGGEQFF. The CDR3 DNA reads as TGTGCCAGCAGTTCCGTGGGGGGTGAGCAGTTCTTC.

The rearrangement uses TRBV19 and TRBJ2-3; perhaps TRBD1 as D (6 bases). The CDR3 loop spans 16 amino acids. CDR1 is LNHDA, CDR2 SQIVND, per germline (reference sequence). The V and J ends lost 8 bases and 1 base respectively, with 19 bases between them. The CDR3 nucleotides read TGTGCCAGTTCCTTACAGGGAAGAGTTGGCACAGATACGCAGTATTTT. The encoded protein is CASSLQGRVGTDTQYF.

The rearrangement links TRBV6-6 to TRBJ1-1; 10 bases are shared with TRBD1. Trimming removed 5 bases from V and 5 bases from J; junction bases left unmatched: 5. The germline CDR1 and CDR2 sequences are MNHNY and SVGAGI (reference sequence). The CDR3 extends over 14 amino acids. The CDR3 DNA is TGTGCCAGCAGTACAGGACAGGGGGTGACTGAAGCTTTCTTT. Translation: CASSTGQGVTEAFF.

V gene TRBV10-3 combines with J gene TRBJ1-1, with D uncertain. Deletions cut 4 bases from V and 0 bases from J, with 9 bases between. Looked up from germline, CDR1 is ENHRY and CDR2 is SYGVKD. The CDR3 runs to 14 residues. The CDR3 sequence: CAISATAMNTEAFF. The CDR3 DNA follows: TGTGCCATCAGTGCAACTGCCATGAACACTGAAGCTTTCTTT.

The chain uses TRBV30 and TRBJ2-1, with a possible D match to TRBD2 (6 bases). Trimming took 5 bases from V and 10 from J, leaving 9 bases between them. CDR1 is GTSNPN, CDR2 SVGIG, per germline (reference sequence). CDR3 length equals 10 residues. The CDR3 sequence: CAWPGSEQFF. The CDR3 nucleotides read TGTGCCTGGCCCGGGAGCGAGCAGTTCTTC.

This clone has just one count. The CDR3: CASSLNRGGNSPLHF. In DNA form, the CDR3 reads TGTGCCAGCAGCTTAAACAGGGGTGGGAATTCACCCCTCCACTTT. The gene calls are TRBV5-8 and TRBJ1-6; 7 bases map to TRBD1. This CDR3 comprises 15 residues. The V segment lost 2 bases and the J segment 7 bases; nucleotides outside the gene matches: 6. Per germline, CDR1 SGHTS and CDR2 YDEGEE. Full variable domain (rest looked up from reference TRBV5-8 and TRBJ1-6): EAGVTQSPTHLIKTRGQQATLRCSPISGHTSVYWYQQALGLGLQFLLWYDEGEERNRGNFPPRFSGRQFPNYSSELNVNALELEDSALYLCASSLNRGGNSPLHFGNGTRLTVT.

In nucleotides, the CDR3 is TGTGCCACCAGCAGAGATTTCCCCGGGGGGTCCGGAAACACCATATATTTT. The encoded protein is CATSRDFPGGSGNTIYF. The chain joins TRBV15 to TRBJ1-3; possibly TRBD1 for D (5 bases). CDR3 length: 17 residues. Germline V gives CDR1 LNHNV, CDR2 YYDKDF (reference sequence). V lost 0 bases, J lost 4 bases, and 16 bases lay in between.

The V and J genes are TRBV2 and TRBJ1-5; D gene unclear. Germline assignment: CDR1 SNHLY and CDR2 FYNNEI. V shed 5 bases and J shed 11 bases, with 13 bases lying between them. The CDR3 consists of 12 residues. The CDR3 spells CASSPLGRTQHF. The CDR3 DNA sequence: TGTGCCAGCAGTCCACTGGGCAGGACCCAGCATTTT.